A selection of T cell receptor beta chains follows, all from one sample in a study of CD8+CD57+ T cells in acquired aplastic anemia. TCRdb re-called the reads through MiXCR, storing one row per CDR3 protein. The sample yields 200,000 or so distinct CDR3 sequences, over 60% seen once. Source material: sorted CD4+, CD8+, or CD8+CD57+ T cells (not recorded which) from PBMCs. These receptors all come from a human donor with severe aplastic anemia or a healthy control (not recorded which). The CDR3 runs from the conserved cysteine through the conserved F or W. Fields, in order: V gene, J gene, D gene, clone size, CDR3 length, CDR3 protein, CDR3 DNA. The D gene is left open where the match is weak. Size values are once, few and many counts, or a class for expanded clones, and some rows have none.

>TRBV10-3|TRBJ1-2|-|-|15
CAISDLVTDNYGYTF
TGTGCCATCAGTGACCTCGTGACGGATAACTATGGCTACACCTTC
>TRBV7-2|TRBJ2-7|-|-|11
CASRLTYERYF
TGTGCCAGCAGGTTAACCTACGAGCGGTACTTC
>TRBV29-1|TRBJ2-7|-|-|13
CSVVGDNLYEQYF
TGCAGCGTGGTCGGGGACAACCTATACGAGCAGTACTTC
>TRBV9|TRBJ1-2|-|few|12
CASSSGAGGYTF
TGTGCCAGCAGTTCCGGGGCGGGTGGCTACACCTTC
>TRBV20-1|TRBJ1-5|-|once|12
CSATRGDQPQHF
TGCAGTGCTACCCGTGGGGATCAGCCCCAGCATTTT
>TRBV29-1|TRBJ1-2|-|many|12
CSVGPVGDGYTF
TGCAGCGTGGGACCTGTTGGCGATGGCTACACCTTC
>TRBV27|TRBJ2-2|-|-|14
CASAPSAATGELFF
TGTGCCAGCGCCCCTAGCGCGGCGACCGGGGAGCTGTTTTTT
>TRBV7-9|TRBJ1-6|TRBD1|-|15
CASSSSGQGNSPLHF
TGTGCCAGCAGCTCCTCCGGACAGGGAAATTCACCCCTCCACTTT
>TRBV10-3|TRBJ2-1|TRBD2|few|14
CAISELAAAVEQFF
TGTGCCATCAGTGAACTAGCGGCGGCGGTTGAGCAGTTCTTC
>TRBV20-1|TRBJ2-5|-|-|13
CSARDPAGQTQYF
TGCAGTGCTAGAGATCCAGCGGGTCAGACCCAGTACTTC
>TRBV10-1|TRBJ2-3|TRBD2|-|17
CASSESSGRANTDTQYF
TGCGCCAGCAGTGAGTCTAGCGGGAGGGCCAATACAGATACGCAGTATTTT
>TRBV25-1|TRBJ2-7|-|-|16
CASSTQRRDIPYEQYF
TGTGCCAGCAGTACCCAAAGGAGGGACATTCCCTACGAGCAGTACTTC
>TRBV7-9|TRBJ2-2|TRBD2|-|17
CASSVFKSGGRTGELFF
TGTGCCAGCAGCGTATTCAAGAGCGGGGGGAGGACCGGGGAGCTGTTTTTT
>TRBV20-1|TRBJ2-3|TRBD2|-|14
CSARDGTSIDTQYF
TGCAGTGCTAGAGATGGGACTAGCATAGATACGCAGTATTTT
>TRBV7-2|TRBJ1-1|-|once|15
CASSLAGTYTTEAFF
TGTGCCAGCAGCTTAGCAGGGACCTACACCACTGAAGCTTTCTTT
>TRBV7-3|TRBJ2-3|TRBD1|-|15
CASSTGTGVTDTQYF
TGTGCCAGCAGCACGGGGACAGGGGTCACAGATACGCAGTATTTT
>TRBV5-4|TRBJ2-7|-|-|17
CASSWVAKGTKGYEQYF
TGTGCCAGCAGCTGGGTGGCGAAGGGGACAAAAGGTTACGAGCAGTACTTC
>TRBV7-6|TRBJ1-1|-|-|15
CASSLEAGGFTEAFF
TGTGCCAGCAGCTTAGAAGCGGGAGGGTTCACTGAAGCTTTCTTT
>TRBV7-8|TRBJ1-2|-|once|13
CASSPEDSYGYTF
TGTGCCAGCAGCCCGGAAGACAGCTATGGCTACACCTTC
>TRBV2|TRBJ2-7|-|many|15
CASSEVDSNSYEQYF
TGTGCCAGCAGTGAGGTTGACAGCAACTCCTACGAGCAGTACTTC
>TRBV12-5|TRBJ2-5|-|once|14
CASGLDLIGETQYF
TGTGCTAGTGGTTTGGACCTTATAGGAGAGACCCAGTACTTC
>TRBV24-1|TRBJ2-2|TRBD2|-|17
CATSDHETSSYTGELFF
TGTGCCACCAGTGACCACGAGACTAGCAGTTACACCGGGGAGCTGTTTTTT
>TRBV5-1|TRBJ2-2|-|-|19
CASSLPRGKGTSNTGELFF
TGCGCCAGCAGCCTACCCAGGGGAAAGGGGACTTCGAACACCGGGGAGCTGTTTTTT
>TRBV6-6|TRBJ1-6|-|-|13
CASTARQRSPLHF
TGTGCCAGCACCGCTCGACAGAGGTCACCCCTCCACTTT
>TRBV20-1|TRBJ2-1|-|-|14
CSAISGQTGYEQFF
TGCAGTGCGATTAGCGGGCAAACAGGGTATGAGCAGTTCTTC
>TRBV5-8|TRBJ2-3|-|-|16
CASRSGRFSSTDTQYF
TGTGCCAGCAGATCAGGGCGGTTCTCTAGCACAGATACGCAGTATTTT
>TRBV15|TRBJ2-3|-|-|17
CATSRDQLVGFSDTQYF
TGTGCCACCAGCAGAGATCAACTAGTTGGGTTTTCAGATACGCAGTATTTT
>TRBV5-1|TRBJ2-7|TRBD1|few|14
CASSPGTDSYEQYF
TGCGCCAGCAGCCCCGGGACAGACTCCTACGAGCAGTACTTC
>TRBV3-1|TRBJ1-1|TRBD1|-|15
CASSLRQGAQTEAFF
TGTGCCAGCAGCCTAAGACAGGGGGCGCAAACTGAAGCTTTCTTT
>TRBV19|TRBJ2-6|-|-|18
CASSPRQVQISGANVLTF
TGTGCCAGTAGTCCTAGACAGGTGCAGATCTCTGGGGCCAACGTCCTGACTTTC
>TRBV5-1|TRBJ1-2|-|many|15
CASSLGENSNYGYTF
TGCGCCAGCAGCTTGGGAGAGAATTCAAACTATGGCTACACCTTC
>TRBV7-9|TRBJ2-3|TRBD1|once|15
CASSLALTGGDTQYF
TGTGCCAGCAGCTTAGCCCTTACAGGGGGAGATACGCAGTATTTT
>TRBV7-9|TRBJ2-3|-|many|18
CASSDIKWSGGGTDTQYF
TGTGCCAGCAGCGACATTAAGTGGTCGGGCGGGGGCACAGATACGCAGTATTTT
>TRBV19|TRBJ1-2|-|-|16
CASRVVGGGRNYGYTF
TGTGCCAGTAGAGTTGTCGGGGGGGGGCGAAACTATGGCTACACCTTC
>TRBV24-1|TRBJ2-3|-|-|13
CATSDQGTDTQYF
TGTGCCACCAGTGATCAAGGGACAGATACGCAGTATTTT
>TRBV7-9|TRBJ2-1|-|-|12
CASSLTGVEQFF
TGTGCCAGCAGCTTAACGGGTGTTGAGCAGTTCTTC
>TRBV5-1|TRBJ2-7|-|-|11
CASSPGREQYF
TGCGCCAGCAGCCCCGGTAGGGAGCAGTACTTC
>TRBV7-6|TRBJ2-7|-|-|13
CASSPTVFYEQYF
TGTGCCAGCAGCCCGACAGTCTTCTACGAGCAGTACTTC
>TRBV2|TRBJ1-5|-|-|15
CASSEEGRVSQPQHF
TGTGCCAGCAGTGAAGAGGGCAGGGTAAGTCAGCCCCAGCATTTT
>TRBV6-1|TRBJ2-3|TRBD2|few|15
CASSEARGGSDTQYF
TGTGCCAGCAGTGAAGCGCGGGGGGGCTCGGATACGCAGTATTTT
>TRBV4-3|TRBJ1-1|TRBD1|-|15
CASSQEGQGGTEAFF
TGCGCCAGCAGCCAAGAGGGACAGGGTGGCACTGAAGCTTTCTTT
>TRBV7-9|TRBJ2-5|TRBD2|once|14
CASSQMGGSETQYF
TGTGCCAGCAGCCAAATGGGGGGGAGTGAGACCCAGTACTTC
>TRBV7-9|TRBJ2-7|-|-|15
CASSLDLLTEYEQYF
TGTGCCAGCAGCTTAGATTTGTTGACGGAGTACGAGCAGTACTTC
>TRBV29-1|TRBJ2-2|TRBD2|-|14
CSAGRGLDTGELFF
TGCAGCGCAGGGAGGGGTCTAGACACCGGGGAGCTGTTTTTT